This is a list of T cell receptor beta chains from one sample in a study of regulatory T cells in long-lasting Graves disease. TCRdb re-called the multiplex PCR reads through MiXCR, storing one row per CDR3 protein. Of under 800,000 distinct CDR3 sequences listed, roughly 15% were seen once; the top ten hold 15% to 20%. The data also belong to a second study, concerning T cells in Graves' hyperthyroidism and ophthalmopathy.

Source: peripheral blood mononuclear cells (PBMCs), taken at new diagnosis, from a patient treated with antithyroid drugs. The receptor source for this set is a woman in her twenties or thirties with Graves disease. Both conserved end residues are trimmed from each CDR3. Rows give clone size only sometimes, using once, few, many, or a class for an expanded clone.

14 | few | TRBJ2-5 | TRBV5-1 | ASSLDPSGSQETQY
10 | many | TRBJ1-6 | TRBV6-5 | ASSWTGGPLH
12 | many | TRBJ2-7 | TRBV20-1 | SARVGTSLYEQY
12 | - | TRBJ2-7 | TRBV19 | ASSTGQVSYEQY
9 | - | TRBJ2-5 | TRBV7-9 | ASRGGRQQY
11 | - | TRBJ2-7 | TRBV5-6 | ASSNDRRYEQY
13 | many | TRBJ2-1 | TRBV28 | ASSFHGGGRDEQF
10 | many | TRBJ2-1 | TRBV6-5 | ASSSTLDNEN
9 | many | TRBJ2-5 | TRBV18 | ASSGQETQY
18 | few | TRBJ2-1 | TRBV11-2 | ASSGYGRKIPPSSYNEQF
13 | many | TRBJ2-7 | TRBV7-2 | ASSPPTLAGGPTY
10 | few | TRBJ2-5 | TRBV5-5 | ASSLAGQIQY
13 | - | TRBJ2-7 | TRBV5-6 | ASSPGGGTSYEQY
11 | - | TRBJ2-1 | TRBV28 | ASSSPHSRPQF
9 | - | TRBJ1-1 | TRBV5-5 | ASSPGGRTF
10 | - | TRBJ1-1 | TRBV25-1 | ASSGWTGRAF
12 | - | TRBJ2-5 | TRBV19 | ASSTSGIRETQY
10 | many | TRBJ2-1 | TRBV12-3/TRBV12-4 | ASRYTYNEQF
15 | many | TRBJ2-3 | TRBV11-2 | ASSSRPQGFGTDTQY
10 | many | TRBJ1-1 | TRBV7-9 | ASSFIEREAF
16 | few | TRBJ2-6 | TRBV5-4 | ASSSVTTGNSGANVLT
12 | many | TRBJ2-7 | TRBV18 | ASSPPARGYEQY
13 | - | TRBJ2-1 | TRBV5-1 | ASSLSYNLYNEQF
13 | many | TRBJ1-4 | TRBV29-1 | SVTVHGRGSEKLF
12 | - | TRBJ2-7 | TRBV6-1 | ASSPREVYYEQY
16 | - | TRBJ1-4 | TRBV3-1 | ASSQSAWVQRLNEKLF
12 | few | TRBJ2-1 | TRBV30 | AWVGSPHISEQF
12 | many | TRBJ1-1 | TRBV27 | ASSSSEVNTEAF